Following are 6 T cell receptor beta chains from one sample sequenced in a study of CD8+ T cells in alopecia areata. Sequencing templates came from extracted RNA that was reverse transcribed into cDNA. Data came from immunoSEQ multiplex PCR; TCRdb stores just in-frame clones and leaves some out. This table has about 19,000 clones, roughly three fifths appearing once. CD4+ lymphocytes from about five patients underwent sorting into CD25+CD127- populations. The material sequenced was CD4+ Tregs sorted from blood. Receptors were obtained from a human donor with alopecia areata.

This rearrangement joins TRBV18 to TRBJ1-2; D remains unclear. The CDR3 is made up of 12 amino acids. Per germline, CDR1 KGHSH and CDR2 LQKENI. Deletions cut 2 bases from V and 8 bases from J, with 9 bases between. The CDR3 DNA is TGTGCCAGCTCACCATTCGGAGAAGGCTACACCTTC. It translates to CASSPFGEGYTF.

The chain couples TRBV28 to TRBJ2-7; D not certain. The CDR3 is made up of 16 amino acids. The germline V and J ends were trimmed by 6 bases and 2 bases, with 20 bases remaining between them. CDR1 is MDHEN and CDR2 is SYDVKM in the germline V gene. As DNA, the CDR3 is TGTGCCAGCAGCCACCTGTTGGGTCGCCGGACCTACGAGCAGTACTTC. This sequence encodes CASSHLLGRRTYEQYF.

The chain is built from TRBV5-1 and TRBJ1-1, with D possibly being TRBD1 (5 bases). V lost 0 bases and J lost 1, with 10 bases in between. The germline CDR1 and CDR2 sequences are SGHRS and YFSETQ. The CDR3 is 15 amino acids. The CDR3 sequence is CASSLGGSPNTEAFF. In DNA form, the CDR3 reads TGCGCCAGCAGCTTGGGGGGCAGCCCGAACACTGAAGCTTTCTTT.

V usage is TRBV27 and J usage is TRBJ1-2; D might be TRBD1 (5 bases). CDR3 length: 15 residues. V lost 6 bases, J lost 7 bases, and 21 bases lay in between. CDR1 is MNHEY and CDR2 is SMNVEV in the germline V gene (reference sequence). CDR3 nucleotide sequence: TGTGCCAGCAGCCCGCCGCGACAAGAGGGGTTTGGCTACACCTTC. This encodes CASSPPRQEGFGYTF.

V usage is TRBV30 and J usage is TRBJ1-5; maybe TRBD1 (6 bases). Trimming removed 2 bases at V and 6 bases at J, with 17 bases between. The CDR3 is 15 amino acids. Germline loops: CDR1 GTSNPN, CDR2 SVGIG (reference sequence). The CDR3 DNA is TGTGCCTGGAGTTCTAGGGGGATTTTTGGTCAGCCCCAGCATTTT. This encodes CAWSSRGIFGQPQHF.

This clone was seen more than once but under ten times. The CDR3 reads CASSIRRLHEQYF. The CDR3 region has the DNA TGCGCCAGCAGTATCCGACGGCTTCACGAGCAGTACTTC. This rearrangement joins TRBV5-1 to TRBJ2-7; the D is unclear. The CDR3 runs to 13 residues. Trimming shortened V by 5 bases and J by 5 bases, and 14 bases separated the two germline ends. Germline lookup yields CDR1 SGHRS and CDR2 YFSETQ.